A selection of T cell receptor beta chains follows, all from one sample in a study of blood T cell repertoires in COVID-19. Some clones are missing from TCRdb's copy, which holds only in-frame ones; the method was immunoSEQ multiplex PCR. The repertoire has approximately 67,000 clones, 87% of them found once; the top ten carry approximately 5.4%. Sequencing was done on a sample of peripheral blood. These receptor sequences come from a man in his fifties with active COVID-19. CDR3s include the opening cysteine and the closing phenylalanine or tryptophan. D genes are given only for firm matches. Not all rows give a size; the values are once, few, many and, for expanded clones, a class.

clone size: NA
J gene: TRBJ2-5
D gene: TRBD2
V gene: TRBV7-2
CDR3 protein: CASSLDPERESGQTQYF
CDR3 DNA: TGTGCCAGCAGCTTAGATCCAGAGCGGGAGTCCGGTCAGACCCAGTACTTC

clone size: NA
J gene: TRBJ2-5
D gene: NA
V gene: TRBV2
CDR3 protein: CASSEQGDRETQYF
CDR3 DNA: TGTGCCAGCAGTGAGCAAGGGGATCGAGAGACCCAGTACTTC

clone size: NA
J gene: TRBJ1-5
D gene: NA
V gene: TRBV7-8
CDR3 protein: CASSRLSGNQPQHF
CDR3 DNA: TGTGCCAGCAGCCGACTATCGGGCAATCAGCCCCAGCATTTT

clone size: few
J gene: TRBJ1-5
D gene: NA
V gene: TRBV18
CDR3 protein: CASSPEVARYQPQHF
CDR3 DNA: TGTGCCAGCTCACCGGAGGTGGCCCGATATCAGCCCCAGCATTTT

clone size: NA
J gene: TRBJ2-3
D gene: NA
V gene: TRBV4-1
CDR3 protein: CASSQDLATQDTQYF
CDR3 DNA: TGCGCCAGCAGCCAAGATTTAGCGACCCAAGATACGCAGTATTTT

clone size: NA
J gene: TRBJ2-5
D gene: TRBD1
V gene: TRBV12-3/TRBV12-4
CDR3 protein: CASTRTGGTQYF
CDR3 DNA: TGTGCCAGCACCAGGACAGGTGGGACCCAGTACTTC

clone size: NA
J gene: TRBJ2-5
D gene: TRBD1
V gene: TRBV7-8
CDR3 protein: CASSVGTGDETQYF
CDR3 DNA: TGTGCCAGCAGCGTCGGGACAGGGGATGAGACCCAGTACTTC

clone size: NA
J gene: TRBJ2-7
D gene: TRBD1
V gene: TRBV7-9
CDR3 protein: CASSLVVRDRGRKNEQYF
CDR3 DNA: TGTGCCAGCAGCTTAGTGGTAAGGGACAGGGGGCGAAAGAACGAGCAGTACTTC

clone size: NA
J gene: TRBJ1-4
D gene: NA
V gene: TRBV4-1
CDR3 protein: CASRGPSTNEKLFF
CDR3 DNA: TGCGCCAGCCGCGGCCCATCAACTAATGAAAAACTGTTTTTT

clone size: NA
J gene: TRBJ2-1
D gene: TRBD1
V gene: TRBV24-1
CDR3 protein: CATSARGRGEQFF
CDR3 DNA: TGTGCCACCAGTGCCAGGGGGCGGGGTGAGCAGTTCTTC

clone size: NA
J gene: TRBJ1-4
D gene: NA
V gene: TRBV5-1
CDR3 protein: CASSSGNRATNEKLFF
CDR3 DNA: TGCGCCAGCAGCTCAGGGAATAGAGCAACTAATGAAAAACTGTTTTTT

clone size: NA
J gene: TRBJ2-7
D gene: TRBD1
V gene: TRBV28
CDR3 protein: CASSFSDRGFEQYF
CDR3 DNA: TGTGCCAGCAGTTTCTCGGACAGGGGGTTTGAGCAGTACTTC

clone size: NA
J gene: TRBJ1-2
D gene: TRBD1
V gene: TRBV24-1
CDR3 protein: CATSDRTGGGYTF
CDR3 DNA: TGTGCCACCAGTGATCGAACAGGGGGGGGCTACACCTTC

clone size: few
J gene: TRBJ1-4
D gene: NA
V gene: TRBV18
CDR3 protein: CASSRTGHNEKLFF
CDR3 DNA: TGTGCCAGCTCACGCACAGGGCATAATGAAAAACTGTTTTTT

clone size: NA
J gene: TRBJ1-2
D gene: NA
V gene: TRBV9
CDR3 protein: CASSGQSNYGYTF
CDR3 DNA: TGTGCCAGCAGTGGACAGTCAAACTATGGCTACACCTTC

clone size: NA
J gene: TRBJ2-3
D gene: NA
V gene: TRBV24-1
CDR3 protein: CATSSLAVPTQYF
CDR3 DNA: TGTGCCACCAGTTCCTTAGCGGTCCCTACGCAGTATTTT

clone size: NA
J gene: TRBJ1-3
D gene: NA
V gene: TRBV6-5
CDR3 protein: CASRSRGSGNTIYF
CDR3 DNA: TGTGCCAGCAGAAGCAGAGGATCTGGAAACACCATATATTTT

clone size: NA
J gene: TRBJ2-7
D gene: TRBD1
V gene: TRBV5-1
CDR3 protein: CASSPGTGGGEQYF
CDR3 DNA: TGCGCCAGCAGCCCAGGGACAGGGGGTGGGGAGCAGTACTTC